The T cell receptor (beta chain) described here comes from a study of T cell responses to AZD1222 COVID-19 vaccine. TCRdb's table, derived via immunoSEQ multiplex PCR, lists solely in-frame clones and lacks some. The sample yields 90,000 to 120,000 clones, 87% seen once. The ends were cut back, 4 bases at V and 5 bases at J, with 6 bases in the middle. Per germline, CDR1 SGHTA and CDR2 FQGNSA. The CDR3 contains 12 residues. Findings of the study overall: Increased Spike-specific TCR breadth and depth were observed after two AZD1222 doses. Among vaccine-associated CD4 TCRs, coverage spanned spike, with dominance at 160-218 and 743-854.

A word on this clone: The antigen is not known.

The sample was peripheral blood, taken on day 0 of AZD1222 vaccination. This TCR came from an adult in good health. The V call is TRBV7-2, the J call TRBJ1-3; D gene unclear. The CDR3 nucleotides are TGTGCCAGCAGCTCCCGCAGAAACACCATATATTTT. Translating gives CASSSRRNTIYF. Looking up the rest from reference TRBV7-2 and TRBJ1-3 gives the full variable domain: GAGVSQSPSNKVTEKGKDVELRCDPISGHTALYWYRQSLGQGLEFLIYFQGNSAPDKSGLPSDRFSAERTGGSVSTLTIQRTQQEDSAVYLCASSSRRNTIYFGEGSWLTVV.